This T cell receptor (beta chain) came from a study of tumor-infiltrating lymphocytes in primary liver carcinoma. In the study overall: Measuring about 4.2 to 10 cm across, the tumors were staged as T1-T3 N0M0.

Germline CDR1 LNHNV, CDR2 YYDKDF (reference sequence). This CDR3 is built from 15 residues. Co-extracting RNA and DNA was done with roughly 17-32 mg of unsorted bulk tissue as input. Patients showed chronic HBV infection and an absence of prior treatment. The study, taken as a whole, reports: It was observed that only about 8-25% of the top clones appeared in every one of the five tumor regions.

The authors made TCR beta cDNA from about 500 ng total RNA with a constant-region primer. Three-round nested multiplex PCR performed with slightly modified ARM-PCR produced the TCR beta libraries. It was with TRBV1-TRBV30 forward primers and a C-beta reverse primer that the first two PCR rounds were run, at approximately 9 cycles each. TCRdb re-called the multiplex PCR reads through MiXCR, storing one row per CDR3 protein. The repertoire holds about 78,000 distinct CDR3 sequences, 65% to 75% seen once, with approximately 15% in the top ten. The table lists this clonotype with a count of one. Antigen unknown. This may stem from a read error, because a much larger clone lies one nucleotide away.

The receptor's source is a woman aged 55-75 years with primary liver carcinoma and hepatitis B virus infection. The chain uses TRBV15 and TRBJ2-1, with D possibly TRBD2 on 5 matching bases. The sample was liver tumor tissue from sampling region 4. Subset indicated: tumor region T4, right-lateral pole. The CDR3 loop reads CATSSIETSLHEEFF. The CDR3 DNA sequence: TGTGCCACCAGCTCCATAGAAACTAGTCTCCATGAGGAGTTCTTC.